A selection of T cell receptor beta chains follows, all from one sample in a study of T cell responses to AZD1222 COVID-19 vaccine. The repertoire was sequenced with immunoSEQ multiplex PCR; TCRdb's copy has only in-frame clones and lacks some. Here the sample spans approximately 100,000 clones, approximately 81% being singletons. This specimen consisted of peripheral blood, obtained 28 days after the second AZD1222 dose. Receptor source: an adult who received the AZD1222 COVID-19 vaccine. Each CDR3 is given with its conserved first and last residue. Each record gives: clone size, D gene, J gene, V gene, CDR3 DNA, CDR3 protein. D genes are given only for firm matches. For some rows the clone size is stated as once, few or many, or as a class when expanded; others skip it.

abundance: -; d_gene: -; j_gene: TRBJ1-6; v_gene: TRBV3-1/TRBV3-2; CDR3nt: TGTGCCAGCAGCCAAGAGGGCGGAACAGGGAAGAATTCACCCCTCCACTTT; CDR3aa: CASSQEGGTGKNSPLHF
abundance: few; d_gene: -; j_gene: TRBJ2-7; v_gene: TRBV27; CDR3nt: TGTGCCAGCAGTTCAATATTTGGGGGAAACTACGAGCAGTACTTC; CDR3aa: CASSSIFGGNYEQYF
abundance: -; d_gene: -; j_gene: TRBJ1-4; v_gene: TRBV5-1; CDR3nt: TGCGCCAGCAGCCCCAGTAGGGCGGAGGAAAAACTGTTTTTT; CDR3aa: CASSPSRAEEKLFF
abundance: -; d_gene: -; j_gene: TRBJ2-7; v_gene: TRBV5-1; CDR3nt: TGCGCCAGCAGCTTGGTCGGGGCGCCGTCCTACGAGCAGTACTTC; CDR3aa: CASSLVGAPSYEQYF
abundance: -; d_gene: TRBD1; j_gene: TRBJ2-7; v_gene: TRBV13; CDR3nt: TGTGCCAGCAGCTTAGTTGGACAGGACTACGAGCAGTACTTC; CDR3aa: CASSLVGQDYEQYF
abundance: -; d_gene: TRBD1; j_gene: TRBJ2-2; v_gene: TRBV24-1; CDR3nt: TGTGCCACCAGTGATTCCGGCTCTAGGGGGCTGGGTAACACCGGGGAGCTGTTTTTT; CDR3aa: CATSDSGSRGLGNTGELFF
abundance: -; d_gene: -; j_gene: TRBJ2-5; v_gene: TRBV6-5; CDR3nt: TGTGCCAGCAGTTACCGGGGTAACCCGGGGGAGACCCAGTACTTC; CDR3aa: CASSYRGNPGETQYF
abundance: -; d_gene: -; j_gene: TRBJ2-7; v_gene: TRBV6-1; CDR3nt: TGTGCCAGCAGTGAAGCGCCCTGGGGCGCCTACGAGCAGTACTTC; CDR3aa: CASSEAPWGAYEQYF
abundance: -; d_gene: TRBD2; j_gene: TRBJ2-3; v_gene: TRBV10-1; CDR3nt: TGCGCCAGCAGTGAGGTAGCGGGAGATTTGGATACGCAGTATTTT; CDR3aa: CASSEVAGDLDTQYF
abundance: -; d_gene: -; j_gene: TRBJ2-5; v_gene: TRBV3-1/TRBV3-2; CDR3nt: TGTGCCAGCAAAACGTACCAAGAGACCCAGTACTTC; CDR3aa: CASKTYQETQYF